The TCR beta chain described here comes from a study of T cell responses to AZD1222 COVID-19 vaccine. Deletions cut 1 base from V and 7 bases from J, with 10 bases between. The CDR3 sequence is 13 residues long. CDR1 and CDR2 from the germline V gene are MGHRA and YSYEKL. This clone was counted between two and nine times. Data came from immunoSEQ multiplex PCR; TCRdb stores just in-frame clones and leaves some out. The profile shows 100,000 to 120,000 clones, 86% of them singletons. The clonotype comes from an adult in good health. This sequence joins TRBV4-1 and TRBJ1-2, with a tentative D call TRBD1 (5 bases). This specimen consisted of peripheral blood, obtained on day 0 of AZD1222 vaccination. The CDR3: CASSQGWGGGYTF. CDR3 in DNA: TGCGCCAGCAGCCAAGGATGGGGGGGTGGCTACACCTTC.